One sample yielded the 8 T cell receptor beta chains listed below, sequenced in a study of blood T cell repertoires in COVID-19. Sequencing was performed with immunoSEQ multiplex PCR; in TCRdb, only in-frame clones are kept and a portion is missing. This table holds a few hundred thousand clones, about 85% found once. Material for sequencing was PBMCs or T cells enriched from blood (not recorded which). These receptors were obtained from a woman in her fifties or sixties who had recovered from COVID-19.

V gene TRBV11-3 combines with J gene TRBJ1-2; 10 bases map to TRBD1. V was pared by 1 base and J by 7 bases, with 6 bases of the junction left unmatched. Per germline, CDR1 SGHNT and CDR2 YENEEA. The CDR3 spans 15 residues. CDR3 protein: CASSLGTGGTSGYTF. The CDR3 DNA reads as TGTGCCAGCAGCTTAGGGACAGGGGGGACGAGTGGCTACACCTTC.

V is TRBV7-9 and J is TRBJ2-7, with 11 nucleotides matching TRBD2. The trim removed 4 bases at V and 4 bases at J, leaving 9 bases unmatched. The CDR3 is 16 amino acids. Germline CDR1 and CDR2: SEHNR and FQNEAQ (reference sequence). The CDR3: CASSSGGTSGSYEQYF. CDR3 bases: TGTGCCAGCAGCTCCGGGGGTACTAGCGGGAGTTACGAGCAGTACTTC.

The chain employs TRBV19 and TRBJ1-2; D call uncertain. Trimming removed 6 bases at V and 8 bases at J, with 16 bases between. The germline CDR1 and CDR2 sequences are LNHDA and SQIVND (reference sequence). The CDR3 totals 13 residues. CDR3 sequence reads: CASSSSRVQGYTF. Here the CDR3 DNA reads TGTGCCAGTAGCTCCTCGCGGGTGCAGGGCTACACCTTC.

The CDR3 DNA reads TGCGCCAGCAGCCAAGATGGGCCTCCGCAGCTACTCACCGGGGAGCTGTTTTTT. As protein: CASSQDGPPQLLTGELFF. The V and J genes are TRBV4-1 and TRBJ2-2, with D uncertain. Trimming removed 0 bases at V and 4 bases at J, with 18 bases between. Germline assignment: CDR1 MGHRA and CDR2 YSYEKL. There are 18 residues in the CDR3.

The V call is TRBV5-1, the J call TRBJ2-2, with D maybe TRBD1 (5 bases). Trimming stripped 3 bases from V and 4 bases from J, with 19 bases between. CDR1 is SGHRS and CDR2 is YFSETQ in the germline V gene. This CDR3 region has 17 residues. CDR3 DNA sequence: TGCGCCAGCAGCTCGGAGCAGGGCAATCGAGTCACCGGGGAGCTGTTTTTT. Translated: CASSSEQGNRVTGELFF.

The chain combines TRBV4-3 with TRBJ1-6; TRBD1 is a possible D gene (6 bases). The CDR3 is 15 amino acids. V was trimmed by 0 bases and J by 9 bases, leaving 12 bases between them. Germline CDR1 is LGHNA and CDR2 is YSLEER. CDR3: CASSQDAGARSPLHF. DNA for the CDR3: TGCGCCAGCAGCCAAGACGCGGGGGCGCGTTCACCCCTCCACTTT.

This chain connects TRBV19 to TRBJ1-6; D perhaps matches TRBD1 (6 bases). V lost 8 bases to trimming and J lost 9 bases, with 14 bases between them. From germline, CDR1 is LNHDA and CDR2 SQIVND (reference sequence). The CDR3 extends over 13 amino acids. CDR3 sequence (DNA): TGTGCCAGTGGTGACAGGCGAGCTTCACCCCTCCACTTT. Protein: CASGDRRASPLHF.

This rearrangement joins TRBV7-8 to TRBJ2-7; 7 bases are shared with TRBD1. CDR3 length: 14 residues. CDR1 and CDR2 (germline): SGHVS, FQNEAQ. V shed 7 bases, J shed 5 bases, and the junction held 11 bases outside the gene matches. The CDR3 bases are TGTGCCAGCAAGGGGGCTCTGGCTTTGGACGAGCAGTACTTC. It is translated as CASKGALALDEQYF.